This T cell receptor (beta chain) emerged from a study of spatial heterogeneity in lung cancer. Study information: Within raw reads, each unique TCR and UMI combination appeared on average more than ten times.

Stated time point: sample taken at primary tumor resection. Unsorted whole RNA of tumor, nontumor lung or frozen PBMC was sequenced. On each TCR cDNA molecule, a unique molecular identifier was present. One entry per CDR3 protein, called by TCRdb with MiXCR from the 5' RACE reads. The sample shows just over 75,000 distinct CDR3 sequences, under 8.5% of them seen only once. This clonotype has ten or more counts. This TCR came from a male donor with early-stage non-small cell lung cancer. The sample was PBMCs, taken at surgery.

The DNA for the CDR3 is TGTGCCAGCAGCCAGGTGAACACTGAAGCTTTCTTT. Protein: CASSQVNTEAFF. J is TRBJ1-1 and V is TRBV14, with D unresolved. The germline V gene encodes CDR1 SGHDN and CDR2 FVKESK. Trimming took 3 bases from V and 0 from J, leaving 2 bases between them. CDR3 length: 12 amino acids.